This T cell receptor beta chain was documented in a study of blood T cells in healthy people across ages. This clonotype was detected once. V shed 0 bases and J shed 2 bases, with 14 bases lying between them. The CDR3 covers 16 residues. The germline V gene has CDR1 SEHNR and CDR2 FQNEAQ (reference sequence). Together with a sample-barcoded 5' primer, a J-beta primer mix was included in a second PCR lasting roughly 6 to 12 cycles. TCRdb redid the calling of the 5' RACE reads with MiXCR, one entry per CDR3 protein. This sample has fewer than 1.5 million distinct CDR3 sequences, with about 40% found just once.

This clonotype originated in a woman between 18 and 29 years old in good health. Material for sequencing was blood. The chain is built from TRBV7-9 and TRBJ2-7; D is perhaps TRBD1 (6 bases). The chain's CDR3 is CASSLAGRGKAYEQYF. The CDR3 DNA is TGTGCCAGCAGCTTAGCGGGCAGGGGTAAAGCCTACGAGCAGTACTTC. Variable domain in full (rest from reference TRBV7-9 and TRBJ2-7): DTGVSQNPRHKITKRGQNVTFRCDPISEHNRLYWYRQTLGQGPEFLTYFQNEAQLEKSRLLSDRFSAERPKGSFSTLEIQRTEQGDSAMYLCASSLAGRGKAYEQYFGPGTRLTVT.